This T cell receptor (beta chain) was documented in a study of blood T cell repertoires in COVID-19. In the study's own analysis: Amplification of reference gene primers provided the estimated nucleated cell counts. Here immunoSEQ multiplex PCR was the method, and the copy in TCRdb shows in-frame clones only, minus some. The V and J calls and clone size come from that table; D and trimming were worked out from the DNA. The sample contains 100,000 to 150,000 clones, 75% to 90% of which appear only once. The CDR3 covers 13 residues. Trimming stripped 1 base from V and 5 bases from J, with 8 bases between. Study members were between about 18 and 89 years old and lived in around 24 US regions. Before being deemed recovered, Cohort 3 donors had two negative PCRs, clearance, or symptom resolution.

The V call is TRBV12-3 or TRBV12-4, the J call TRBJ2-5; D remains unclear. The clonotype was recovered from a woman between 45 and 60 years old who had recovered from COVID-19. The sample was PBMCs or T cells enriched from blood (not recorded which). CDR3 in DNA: TGTGCCAGCAGTTTAGTGGCTTGGGAGACCCAGTACTTC. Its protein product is CASSLVAWETQYF.